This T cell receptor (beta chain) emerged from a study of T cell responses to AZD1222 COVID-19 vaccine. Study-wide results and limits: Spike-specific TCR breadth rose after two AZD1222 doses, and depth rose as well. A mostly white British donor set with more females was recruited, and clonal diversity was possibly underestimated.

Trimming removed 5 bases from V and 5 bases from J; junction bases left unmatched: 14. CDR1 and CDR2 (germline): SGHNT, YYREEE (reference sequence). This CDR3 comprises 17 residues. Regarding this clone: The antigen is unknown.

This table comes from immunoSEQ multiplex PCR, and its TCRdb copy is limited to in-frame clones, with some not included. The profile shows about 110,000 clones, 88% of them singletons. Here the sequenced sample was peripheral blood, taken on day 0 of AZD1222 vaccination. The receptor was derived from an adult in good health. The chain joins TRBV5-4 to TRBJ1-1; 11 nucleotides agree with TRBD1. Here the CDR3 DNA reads TGTGCCAGCAGACCCGGACAGGGGGCAAGAGGAGGAACTGAAGCTTTCTTT. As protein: CASRPGQGARGGTEAFF.